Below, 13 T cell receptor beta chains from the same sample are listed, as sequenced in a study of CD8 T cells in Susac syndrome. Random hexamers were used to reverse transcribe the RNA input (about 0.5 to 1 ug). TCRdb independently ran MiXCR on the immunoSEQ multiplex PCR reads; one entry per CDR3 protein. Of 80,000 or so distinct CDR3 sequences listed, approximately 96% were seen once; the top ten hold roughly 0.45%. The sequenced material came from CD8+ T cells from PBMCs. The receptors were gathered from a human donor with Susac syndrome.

CDR3 DNA sequence: TGTGCCAGCAGCTTAGGTGGGGCCACTCTGGATGAGCAGTTCTTC. Protein sequence: CASSLGGATLDEQFF. V usage is TRBV11-2 and J usage is TRBJ2-1; D may be TRBD1 (5 bases). The CDR3 spans 15 residues. V was pared by 1 base and J by 8 bases, with 15 bases between. Germline V gene data show CDR1 as SGHAT and CDR2 as FQNNGV.

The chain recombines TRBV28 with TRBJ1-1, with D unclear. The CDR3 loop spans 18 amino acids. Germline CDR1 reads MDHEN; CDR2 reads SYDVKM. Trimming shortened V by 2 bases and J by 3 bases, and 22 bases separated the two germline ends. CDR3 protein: CASSLARTTELGYTEAFF. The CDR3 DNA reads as TGTGCCAGCAGTTTAGCCCGAACGACGGAGCTAGGTTACACTGAAGCTTTCTTT.

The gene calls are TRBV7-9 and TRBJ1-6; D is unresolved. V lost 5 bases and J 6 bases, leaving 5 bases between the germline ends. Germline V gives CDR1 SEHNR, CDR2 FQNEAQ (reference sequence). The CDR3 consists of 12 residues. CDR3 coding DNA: TGTGCCAGCAGCCGCAGTAATTCACCCCTCCACTTT. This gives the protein CASSRSNSPLHF.

The CDR3 here is CASSTGLEDTGELFF. In DNA form, the CDR3 reads TGTGCCAGTAGTACCGGACTAGAGGACACCGGGGAGCTGTTTTTT. This chain links TRBV19 with TRBJ2-2; TRBD2 matches at 7 bases. This CDR3 is built from 15 residues. The trim removed 4 bases at V and 3 bases at J, leaving 5 bases unmatched. Germline CDR1 and CDR2: LNHDA and SQIVND (reference sequence).

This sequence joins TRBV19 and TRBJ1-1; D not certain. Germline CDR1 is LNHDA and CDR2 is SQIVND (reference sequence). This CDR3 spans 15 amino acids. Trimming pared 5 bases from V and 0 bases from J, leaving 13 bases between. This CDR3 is CASSSLVGMNTEAFF. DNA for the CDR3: TGTGCCAGTAGTTCCCTCGTTGGTATGAACACTGAAGCTTTCTTT.

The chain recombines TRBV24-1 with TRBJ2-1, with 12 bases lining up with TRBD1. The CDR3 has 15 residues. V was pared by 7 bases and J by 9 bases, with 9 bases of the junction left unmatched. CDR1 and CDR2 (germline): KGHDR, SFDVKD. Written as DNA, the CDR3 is TGTGCCACCAGCGGACCGGGACAGGGGGCCGGTGAGCAGTTCTTC. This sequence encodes CATSGPGQGAGEQFF.

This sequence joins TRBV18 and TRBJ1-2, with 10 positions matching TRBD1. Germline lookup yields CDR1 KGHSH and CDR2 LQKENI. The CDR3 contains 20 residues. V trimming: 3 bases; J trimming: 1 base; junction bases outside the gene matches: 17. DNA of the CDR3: TGTGCCAGCTCACCTGAAGTAATTGACCGGGACAGGGGACATAACTATGGCTACACCTTC. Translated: CASSPEVIDRDRGHNYGYTF.

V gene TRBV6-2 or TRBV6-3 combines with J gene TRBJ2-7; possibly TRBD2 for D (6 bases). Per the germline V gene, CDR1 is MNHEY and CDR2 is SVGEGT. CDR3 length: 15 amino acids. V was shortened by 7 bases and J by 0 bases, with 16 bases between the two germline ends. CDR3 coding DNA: TGTGCCAGCATGCCGGCGTACGGGGGCTCCTACGAGCAGTACGTC. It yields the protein CASMPAYGGSYEQYV.

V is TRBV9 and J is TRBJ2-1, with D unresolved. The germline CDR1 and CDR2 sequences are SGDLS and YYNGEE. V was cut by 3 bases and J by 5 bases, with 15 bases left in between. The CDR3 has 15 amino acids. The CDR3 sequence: CASSGHSRENNEQFF. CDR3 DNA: TGTGCCAGCAGCGGGCACTCGCGAGAGAACAATGAGCAGTTCTTC. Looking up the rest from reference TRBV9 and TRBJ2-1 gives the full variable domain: DSGVTQTPKHLITATGQRVTLRCSPRSGDLSVYWYQQSLDQGLQFLIQYYNGEERAKGNILERFSAQQFPDLHSELNLSSLELGDSALYFCASSGHSRENNEQFFGPGTRLTVL.

CDR3 bases: TGTGCCAGCAGCTGGGGACAGGTCACCTACGAGCAGTACTTC. It specifies CASSWGQVTYEQYF. V and J are TRBV14 and TRBJ2-7; 8 nucleotides line up with TRBD1. This CDR3 is built from 14 residues. Germline lookup yields CDR1 SGHDN and CDR2 FVKESK. J was trimmed by 2 bases and V by 5 bases; bases with no gene match: 5.

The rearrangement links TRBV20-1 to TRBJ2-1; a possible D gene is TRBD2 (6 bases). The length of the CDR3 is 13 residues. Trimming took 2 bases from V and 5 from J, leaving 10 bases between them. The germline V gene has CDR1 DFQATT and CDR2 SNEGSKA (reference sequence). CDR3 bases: TGCAGTGCTAGAAGGACTAACAACAATGAGCAGTTCTTC. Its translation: CSARRTNNNEQFF.

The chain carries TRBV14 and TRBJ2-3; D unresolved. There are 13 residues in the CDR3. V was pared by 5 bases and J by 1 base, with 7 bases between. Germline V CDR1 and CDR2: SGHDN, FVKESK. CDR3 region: CASSAQGTDTQYF. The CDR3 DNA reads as TGTGCCAGCAGCGCCCAGGGCACAGATACGCAGTATTTT.

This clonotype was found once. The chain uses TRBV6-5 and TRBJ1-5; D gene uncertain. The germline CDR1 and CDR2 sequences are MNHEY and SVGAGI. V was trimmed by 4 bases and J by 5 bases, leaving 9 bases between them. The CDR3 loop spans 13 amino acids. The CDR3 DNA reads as TGTGCCAGCAGTTCCCATCGTGATCAGCCCCAGCATTTT. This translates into CASSSHRDQPQHF.